This entry concerns a single T cell receptor beta chain. The table lists this clonotype with many counts. This receptor's antigen is unknown. No base-level quality is on record; no much larger clone is a single base apart. The entry originates in a study of T cells in Graves' hyperthyroidism and ophthalmopathy (dated by TCRdb to about 2019). Background on the whole study: A discovery cohort of 95 to 100 patients, about 40 with Graves' ophthalmopathy and 55 to 60 with stable Graves' hyperthyroidism, was used to find distinguishing TCR V-J signatures. Prospective prediction of ophthalmopathy was tested in an independent validation cohort consisting of 18 to 20 hyperthyroidism patients and around 16 patients who later progressed to ophthalmopathy. The roughly 100 discovery patients were randomly split 7:3 into training and test sets. In addition, the study compared T-cell repertoires in thyroid tissue and in blood from six Graves' hyperthyroidism patients. After blood sampling, hyperthyroidism patients were treated with methimazole at a starting dose of 30 mg daily, and ophthalmopathy patients were treated with high-dose intravenous methylprednisolone. TCR Vbeta CDR3 sequencing of 135 peripheral blood samples (fewer than 45 ophthalmopathy, 75 to 80 hyperthyroidism and 17 progressor patients) is reported in the paper.

Here is what the overall study found, with its caveats: Most expanded thyroid clonotypes (frequency above 0.001) were also detected in blood, a finding suggesting that blood repertoires may reflect thyroid immune responses. No statistical method was used to fix the sample size in advance, and group allocation was not hidden from the investigators. In validation, the model predicted progression to ophthalmopathy with roughly 70% sensitivity and 72% to 85% specificity, a median of 6.5 months before onset. Ophthalmopathy was separated from stable hyperthyroidism by a 13 V-J signature model, with 85% to 90% sensitivity and about 81% specificity obtained in cross-validation and 80%/75% obtained in testing.

The TCR beta CDR3 regions were amplified from RNA transcripts. The TCR CDR3 was subjected to a first round of RT-PCR using the HTBI primer set and the Qiagen OneStep RT-PCR kit. A second multiplex PCR round built the libraries, followed by size selection and purification. Paired-end sequencing of the libraries was performed with 100 bp reads on an Illumina HiSeq2000. On the study's bioinformatics: SOAPnuke was used to process the raw data, removing reads that contained adapters or uncalled bases, had a mean Phred below 15, or lacked an exact match to the constant primer or identifier. COPE v1.2.5 was used to merge high-quality paired reads, and clonotypes were defined as unique nucleotide sequences. MiTCR v1.1 was used to align the clonotypes against IMGT TRBV, TRBD and TRBJ reference segments. Only V-J combinations with frequency above 0.0001, covering roughly 99% of repertoires, were analysed. A TCS score was defined as the ratio of F50 (clonal expansion) to E x V (chaos), with BLOSUM62-based TCRdist applied between CDR3 peptides within each V-J. Welch's t-statistics and random forest reduced roughly 540 V-J features to 10 to 15, which were used in a naive Bayes classifier (R e1071). The similarity between thyroid and blood repertoires was quantified using the Morisita-Horn index. Starting from the raw public reads, TCRdb applied fastp trimming at Q25, assembled clones with MiXCR and retained in-frame beta chains. Entries that share a CDR3 protein sequence are merged under the most common genes and DNA. These V and J calls originate from TCRdb's pipeline instead of the authors' own analysis. This sample gives about 540,000 distinct CDR3 sequences in total; around 45% of them show up just once. Approximately 8.4% of the sample is in the top ten clones.

Graves' hyperthyroidism was defined as stable when no progression to ophthalmopathy occurred over 18 months of follow-up. The hyperthyroidism patients were between 18 and 65 years old and newly diagnosed, with a disease duration of less than 2 months. Exclusion was applied to patients with uncontrolled infections, other autoimmune diseases, pregnancy or lactation. Diagnoses were established on the basis of clinical symptoms, serum thyroxine and TRAb, thyroid ultrasound, and orbital computed tomography. Trizol reagent was used to extract total RNA, and RNA quality was then checked on an Agilent 2100 Bioanalyzer. Sequences LNHDA (CDR1) and SQIVND (CDR2) are obtained from the germline V gene (reference sequence). The junction shows trimming of 6 bases on V and 0 bases on J, plus 14 bases between the germline ends. The CDR3 spans 16 residues, from the cysteine through the phenylalanine. The retained sequence is limited to the CDR3, 48 bases, with the frame set at the first base.

This sequence uses TRBV19 and TRBJ1-4; the D gene is perhaps TRBD1, on 6 matching bases. The clonotype originates from a woman aged 18-29 years with Graves' hyperthyroidism. Sequencing was performed on peripheral blood or thyroid tissue (not recorded which). The nucleotides are TGTGCCAGTAGCGTTCGGACAGCTACAACTAATGAAAAACTGTTTTTT. This yields the protein CASSVRTATTNEKLFF.